The 16 T cell receptor beta chains listed next were all sequenced from one sample in a study of blood T cells in healthy people across ages. Primers used in a second PCR of roughly 7 to 12 cycles were a sample-barcoded 5' primer and a J-beta primer mix. MiXCR was run by TCRdb on the 5' RACE reads, yielding one entry per CDR3 protein. The sample has 540,000 or so distinct CDR3 sequences, around 24% seen once; the top ten hold around 10%. This sample also belongs to another study, concerning T cells of mothers and their children.

Sequenced sample: blood. These receptors all come from a boy younger than 18 in good health.

The rearrangement joins TRBV18 to TRBJ2-7; a possible D gene is TRBD2 (5 bases). This CDR3 region has 11 residues. The germline CDR1 and CDR2 sequences are KGHSH and LQKENI. CDR3 loop: CASRRDKEQYF. The CDR3 DNA follows: TGTGCTAGCCGCCGGGATAAAGAGCAGTACTTC.

In this sample, this clonotype turned up a few times. The CDR3 spells CASSLTAGGASSSTGELFF. The CDR3 DNA follows: TGCGCCAGCAGCCTGACCGCAGGGGGCGCGTCTTCTTCCACCGGGGAGCTGTTTTTT. The rearrangement links TRBV4-3 to TRBJ2-2, with TRBD1 matching over 8 bases. Trimming took 4 bases from V and 4 from J; bases not matched to a gene: 17. The germline V gene encodes CDR1 LGHNA and CDR2 YSLEER. The CDR3 contains 19 residues.

The chain has TRBV20-1 and TRBJ2-5; D is undetermined. V lost 6 bases to trimming and J lost 4 bases, with 15 bases between them. The CDR3 length is 13 residues. Germline assignment: CDR1 DFQATT and CDR2 SNEGSKA (reference sequence). The CDR3 sequence is CSALGPIGETQYF. For the CDR3, the DNA is TGCAGTGCCCTCGGCCCGATCGGAGAGACCCAGTACTTC.

The chain combines TRBV7-2 with TRBJ2-7; 8 nucleotides line up with TRBD2. CDR1 SGHTA and CDR2 FQGNSA come from the germline V gene. J lost 3 bases, V lost 3 bases, and 7 bases had no gene match. The CDR3 has 15 amino acids. The CDR3 bases are TGTGCCAGCAGCTTTAATCCGGGAGGGCTCTACGAGCAGTACTTC. Translated, it gives CASSFNPGGLYEQYF.

This clonotype was detected a few times. The chain joins TRBV29-1 to TRBJ1-1, with TRBD1 identical over 7 bases. Germline V CDR1 and CDR2: SQVTM, ANQGSEA. The CDR3 contains 13 residues. Germline trimming cut 4 bases from V and 4 bases from J; bases unmatched to any gene: 6. CDR3 residues: CSVGQGLGTEAFF. The CDR3 nucleotides are TGCAGCGTTGGACAGGGCTTGGGCACTGAAGCTTTCTTT.

This clonotype occurred a few times. The chain has TRBV12-3 or TRBV12-4 and TRBJ1-2; no firm D call. The CDR3 has 13 amino acids. The V and J ends lost 2 bases and 6 bases respectively, with 10 bases between them. DNA for the CDR3: TGTGCCAGCAGTTTAACGGCCGGGGATGGCTACACCTTC. Residues: CASSLTAGDGYTF.

This clonotype was detected only a few times. The V and J genes are TRBV18 and TRBJ2-7; possibly TRBD1 for D (6 bases). This CDR3 contains 13 residues. V gave up 3 bases and J gave up 6 bases, with 12 bases separating them. Looked up from germline, CDR1 is KGHSH and CDR2 is LQKENI. The CDR3 sequence: CASSPQGWGEQYF. CDR3 DNA sequence: TGTGCCAGCTCACCCCAGGGGTGGGGCGAGCAGTACTTC.

This chain links TRBV10-3 with TRBJ1-2; D is unresolved. With 8 bases removed from V and 2 bases from J, the gap between germline ends came to 12 bases. CDR1 and CDR2 from the germline V gene are ENHRY and SYGVKD. This CDR3 is built from 13 residues. The chain's CDR3 is CAIGLILNYGYTF. The CDR3 nucleotides read TGTGCCATCGGGCTTATCCTAAACTATGGCTACACCTTC.

This clonotype has only a few counts. Compared with germline, one end of the junction differs, possibly owing to a read error. The chain links TRBV9 to TRBJ1-1; the D is unclear. Germline V gene data show CDR1 as SGDLS and CDR2 as YYNGEE. The CDR3 spans 10 residues. CDR3 residues: CASSVFMGPF. In DNA form, the CDR3 reads TGTGCCAGCAGCGTATTCATGGGTCCCTTT.

This clonotype has just one count. The rearrangement links TRBV4-2 to TRBJ2-7, with 10 bases aligning to TRBD2. Germline V gives CDR1 LGHNA, CDR2 YNFKEQ. The CDR3 consists of 16 residues. V gave up 0 bases and J gave up 2 bases; unmatched junction bases: 4. The CDR3 coding sequence is TGTGCCAGCAGCCAAGATTGGACTAGCGGTACCTACGAGCAGTACTTC. Translation gives CASSQDWTSGTYEQYF.

The chain links TRBV20-1 to TRBJ1-5, with D possibly TRBD1 on 6 matching bases. This CDR3 comprises 14 residues. V was clipped by 7 bases and J by 1 base, with 14 bases between them. CDR1 and CDR2 from the germline V gene are DFQATT and SNEGSKA (reference sequence). DNA for the CDR3: TGCAGTGTCCCCGGGGGGGCAAGCAATCAGCCCCAGCATTTT. Its protein is CSVPGGASNQPQHF.

The chain links TRBV18 to TRBJ1-1; 8 nucleotides match TRBD1. This CDR3 is 15 amino acids long. The germline V gene has CDR1 KGHSH and CDR2 LQKENI. Trimming removed 2 bases from V and 0 bases from J; junction bases left unmatched: 2. In DNA, the CDR3 is TGTGCCAGCTCACCAGACAGGGGCCTGAACACTGAAGCTTTCTTT. It codes for CASSPDRGLNTEAFF.

In its sample, this clonotype was seen many times. A junction end diverges from the germline sequence, so it may reflect a read error. The rearrangement links TRBV3-1 to TRBJ2-7, with 8 bases fitting TRBD1. Germline CDR1 reads LGHDT; CDR2 reads YNNKEL (reference sequence). The CDR3 extends over 14 amino acids. CDR3 nucleotide sequence: TGTGCCAGCAGTCAAGGACAGGGTTCCTACGAGCAGTACTTC. Protein: CASSQGQGSYEQYF.

The V gene is TRBV28, the J gene TRBJ1-2; D is ambiguous. In germline, CDR1 is MDHEN, CDR2 SYDVKM. The CDR3 length is 11 residues. V dropped 3 bases and J dropped 6 bases, with 5 bases sitting between them. The CDR3 reads CASSFEHGYTF. The CDR3 nucleotides read TGTGCCAGCAGTTTTGAACATGGCTACACCTTC.

This clonotype appeared many times. V usage is TRBV28 and J usage is TRBJ2-7, with D unclear. Between the trimmed V and J ends, which lost 3 bases and 2 bases, there was a span of 8 bases. CDR1 and CDR2 from the germline V gene are MDHEN and SYDVKM. CDR3 length: 13 residues. CDR3: CASSFLKTYEQYF. The CDR3 DNA is TGTGCCAGCAGTTTTCTTAAGACCTACGAGCAGTACTTC.

The gene calls are TRBV6-2 or TRBV6-3 and TRBJ2-7, with D tentatively TRBD2 (5 bases). The V end lost 4 bases, the J end lost 5 bases, and 9 bases lay between the germline ends. This CDR3 region has 12 residues. CDR1 MNHEY and CDR2 SVGEGT come from the germline V gene. The CDR3 region has the DNA TGTGCCAGCAGTTTCCGGGAAGACGAGCAGTACTTC. Protein sequence: CASSFREDEQYF.